The next 22 T cell receptor beta chains were all read from a single sample in a study of neurological immune-mediated disorders. TCRdb reprocessed the 5' RACE reads with MiXCR, giving one entry per CDR3 protein. The table lists about 66,000 distinct CDR3 sequences, more than 7.5% of them singletons. The time point here: longitudinal time-point 2. The sample taken for sequencing was PBMCs. These receptors were collected from a man aged 25 to 45 in good health.

This clonotype was picked up many times. The chain joins TRBV7-2 to TRBJ2-5; D is ambiguous. The CDR3 consists of 18 residues. Germline CDR1 SGHTA, CDR2 FQGNSA. The ends were cut back, 1 base at V and 5 bases at J, with 23 bases in the middle. DNA of the CDR3: TGTGCCAGCAGCTTAGAAATCTTGGGTTCCGCCCCTAGTGAGACCCAGTACTTC. This sequence encodes CASSLEILGSAPSETQYF. Filled out from reference TRBV7-2 and TRBJ2-5, the complete variable domain reads GAGVSQSPSNKVTEKGKDVELRCDPISGHTALYWYRQSLGQGLEFLIYFQGNSAPDKSGLPSDRFSAERTGGSVSTLTIQRTQQEDSAVYLCASSLEILGSAPSETQYFGPGTRLLVL.

This clonotype was counted ten times or more. The chain couples TRBV18 to TRBJ1-2, with 8 positions matching TRBD1. Germline V gene lookup returns CDR1 KGHSH and CDR2 LQKENI. The CDR3 is 15 residues long. The trim removed 6 bases at V and 5 bases at J, leaving 11 bases unmatched. CDR3 in DNA: TGTGCCAGCTCTCGGGAGAAGACAGGGGCTTATGGCTACACCTTC. Its translation: CASSREKTGAYGYTF.

This clonotype has more than one count but fewer than ten. The V call is TRBV7-3, the J call TRBJ2-3; D unclear. The V gene lost 2 bases and the J gene lost 0 bases, with 6 bases spanning the gap. CDR3 size: 14 residues. Germline V gives CDR1 SGHTA, CDR2 FQGTGA. In DNA, the CDR3 is TGTGCCAGCAGCTTAGGGCAGAGCACAGATACGCAGTATTTT. Residues: CASSLGQSTDTQYF.

About this clonotype itself: This may stem from a read error, because a much larger clone lies one nucleotide away. This chain links TRBV6-2 or TRBV6-3 with TRBJ2-3, with 9 positions matching TRBD2. CDR1 MNHEY and CDR2 SVGEGT come from the germline V gene. J gave up 4 bases and V 5 bases, and 19 bases lay outside the gene matches. CDR3 length: 19 residues. CDR3 in DNA: TGTGCCAGCAGTCACCCTGAGTCATTAGCGGGAGTCTGTGCAGATACGCAGTATTTT. As protein: CASSHPESLAGVCADTQYF.

This clonotype was detected many times. The rearrangement joins TRBV29-1 to TRBJ2-3, with D maybe TRBD2 (6 bases). The V gene lost 0 bases and the J gene lost 3 bases, with 13 bases spanning the gap. Germline lookup yields CDR1 SQVTM and CDR2 ANQGSEA. This CDR3 has 15 amino acids. CDR3 region: CSVEDRTRGTDTQYF. In nucleotides, the CDR3 is TGCAGCGTTGAAGATCGGACGCGGGGTACAGATACGCAGTATTTT.

This clonotype has a count of ten or more. The chain employs TRBV20-1 and TRBJ1-4; 8 bases match TRBD1. Germline lookup yields CDR1 DFQATT and CDR2 SNEGSKA (reference sequence). This CDR3 has 14 residues. V gave up 6 bases and J gave up 8 bases; unmatched junction bases: 11. The DNA of the CDR3 is TGCAGTGCGGTACCGGGACAGGTGGGCGAAAAACTGTTTTTT. Its protein product is CSAVPGQVGEKLFF.

This clonotype has ten or more counts. V is TRBV20-1 and J is TRBJ2-2; perhaps D is TRBD1 or TRBD2 (5 bases each). Trimming took off 4 bases at V and 5 bases at J, with 14 bases between the two ends. This CDR3 is built from 14 residues. Germline V lookup: CDR1 DFQATT, CDR2 SNEGSKA (reference sequence). CDR3 sequence: CSATGPLVTGELFF. The CDR3 nucleotides read TGCAGTGCTACGGGACCCCTCGTGACCGGGGAGCTGTTTTTT.

There are many counts of this clonotype. This chain uses TRBV3-1 with TRBJ2-3; tentative D call: TRBD2 (6 bases). Germline CDR1 is LGHDT and CDR2 is YNNKEL (reference sequence). V gave up 2 bases and J gave up 6 bases, with 15 bases separating them. This CDR3 contains 15 residues. As DNA, the CDR3 is TGTGCCAGCAGCCAACCCGGGGAGGTCGGGGATACGCAGTATTTT. Translation: CASSQPGEVGDTQYF.

This clonotype was observed at least ten times. For the CDR3, the DNA is TGTGCCAGCAGCTTAACGCTCCAGGGCGTCCTGACTTTC. This encodes CASSLTLQGVLTF. V usage is TRBV7-3 and J usage is TRBJ2-6; D might be TRBD1 (5 bases). This CDR3 contains 13 residues. Per the germline V gene, CDR1 is SGHTA and CDR2 is FQGTGA. V shed 0 bases and J shed 12 bases, with 9 bases lying between them.

This clonotype was observed at least ten times. The chain is built from TRBV5-1 and TRBJ2-7; 7 bases line up with TRBD1. The CDR3 runs to 13 residues. V lost 4 bases, J lost 2 bases, and 3 bases stayed unmatched. CDR1 is SGHRS and CDR2 is YFSETQ in the germline V gene. The CDR3 loop is CASSPTGPYEQYF. Here the CDR3 DNA reads TGCGCCAGCAGCCCGACAGGGCCCTACGAGCAGTACTTC. Full variable domain (missing parts from reference TRBV5-1 and TRBJ2-7): KAGVTQTPRYLIKTRGQQVTLSCSPISGHRSVSWYQQTPGQGLQFLFEYFSETQRNKGNFPGRFSGRQFSNSRSEMNVSTLELGDSALYLCASSPTGPYEQYFGPGTRLTVT.

This clonotype has ten or more counts. The chain couples TRBV20-1 to TRBJ2-4; 7 bases fit TRBD2. The V and J ends lost 6 bases and 3 bases, in that order; junction bases with no gene match: 14. Germline V gives CDR1 DFQATT, CDR2 SNEGSKA (reference sequence). There are 16 residues in the CDR3. This CDR3 reads CSANGGLDRDKNIQYF. In nucleotides, the CDR3 is TGCAGTGCCAACGGAGGACTAGACCGGGACAAAAACATTCAGTACTTC.

Many counts were recorded for this clonotype. V usage is TRBV20-1 and J usage is TRBJ1-2; 8 bases line up with TRBD1. V lost 0 bases and J lost 4; bases outside the gene matches: 7. CDR1 and CDR2 from the germline V gene are DFQATT and SNEGSKA (reference sequence). The CDR3 has 15 residues. The CDR3 loop reads CSARDLDRGTYGYTF. The CDR3 DNA follows: TGCAGTGCTAGAGATCTTGACAGGGGTACCTATGGCTACACCTTC.

This clonotype came up many times. J is TRBJ1-4 and V is TRBV4-1; the match to TRBD1 covers 8 bases. Germline V gene sequence: CDR1 MGHRA, CDR2 YSYEKL. This CDR3 is built from 15 residues. Trimming took 4 bases from V and 2 from J; bases not matched to a gene: 3. As DNA, the CDR3 is TGCGCCAGCAGCCTTCAGGGGGCTACTAATGAAAAACTGTTTTTT. It is translated as CASSLQGATNEKLFF.

This clonotype was seen repeatedly, ten times or more. The chain combines TRBV5-1 with TRBJ2-3; the D is unclear. The CDR3 has 16 residues. Germline CDR1 reads SGHRS; CDR2 reads YFSETQ. Trimming took off 2 bases at V and 0 bases at J, with 13 bases between the two ends. The chain's CDR3 is CASSFAGRASTDTQYF. The CDR3 DNA sequence: TGCGCCAGCAGCTTCGCCGGCAGAGCAAGCACAGATACGCAGTATTTT.

This clonotype showed up just a few times. V gene TRBV29-1 combines with J gene TRBJ2-2; D gene unclear. CDR1 and CDR2 (germline): SQVTM, ANQGSEA. Between the trimmed V and J ends, which lost 4 bases and 1 base, there was a span of 4 bases. This CDR3 is built from 12 residues. The CDR3, as DNA: TGCAGCGTTGCGGAGAACACCGGGGAGCTGTTTTTT. As protein: CSVAENTGELFF.

This sequence joins TRBV5-1 and TRBJ2-3, with 8 bases that match TRBD1. Germline CDR1 and CDR2: SGHRS and YFSETQ. The CDR3 runs 14 residues. The trim removed 6 bases at V and 4 bases at J, leaving 7 bases unmatched. The CDR3 spells CASNRDRSADTQYF. Written as DNA, the CDR3 is TGCGCCAGCAACCGGGACAGGTCGGCAGATACGCAGTATTTT.

This clonotype was observed many times. This chain uses TRBV18 with TRBJ2-1, with a possible D match to TRBD2 (5 bases). Germline CDR1 reads KGHSH; CDR2 reads LQKENI. Trimming removed 8 bases from V and 1 base from J, with 12 bases in between. The CDR3 consists of 14 residues. CDR3 sequence (DNA): TGTGCCAGCACGATTCGGGGATCCTACAATGAGCAGTTCTTC. Its translation: CASTIRGSYNEQFF.

This clonotype appeared many times. This chain connects TRBV5-1 to TRBJ2-1; 10 bases match TRBD2. The V segment lost 0 bases and the J segment 4 bases; nucleotides outside the gene matches: 13. Germline CDR1 is SGHRS and CDR2 is YFSETQ. The CDR3 extends over 19 amino acids. CDR3 sequence reads: CASSLVALAGGTFYNEQFF. DNA for the CDR3: TGCGCCAGCAGCTTGGTGGCTTTAGCGGGAGGAACTTTTTACAATGAGCAGTTCTTC.

This clonotype was found many times. The J gene is TRBJ2-7, the V gene TRBV6-5; D might be TRBD2 (8 bases). This CDR3 region has 15 residues. Germline CDR1 and CDR2: MNHEY and SVGAGI. V lost 7 bases and J 5 bases, leaving 21 bases between the germline ends. The CDR3: CASTQGGSGTHEQYF. The CDR3 DNA reads as TGTGCCAGCACCCAGGGGGGTAGCGGGACCCACGAGCAGTACTTC.

This clonotype was found many times. J is TRBJ2-5 and V is TRBV7-2; D tentatively reads TRBD1 or TRBD2 (5 bases each). Germline CDR1 reads SGHTA; CDR2 reads FQGNSA. The V end lost 7 bases, the J end lost 6 bases, and 9 bases lay between the germline ends. This CDR3 contains 11 residues. The CDR3 sequence is CASNLGQTQYF. CDR3 bases: TGTGCCAGCAACCTGGGACAGACCCAGTACTTC.

This clonotype was observed many times. This sequence joins TRBV19 and TRBJ2-7; TRBD1 matches at 8 bases. Germline V gene sequence: CDR1 LNHDA, CDR2 SQIVND (reference sequence). V lost 5 bases, J lost 4 bases, and 7 bases stayed unmatched. The CDR3 is 14 residues long. DNA of the CDR3: TGTGCCAGTAGTTTCGGACAGGGTGATTACGAGCAGTACTTC. Its translation: CASSFGQGDYEQYF.

This clonotype came up many times. The genes are TRBV5-1 and TRBJ2-7; TRBD1 aligns across 10 bases. Germline CDR1 and CDR2: SGHRS and YFSETQ. The junction had 6 bases not matched to a gene; V was cut back by 4 bases and J by 2 bases. The CDR3 spans 15 residues. The chain's CDR3 is CASSRPGQGTYEQYF. The DNA of the CDR3 is TGCGCCAGCAGCCGACCGGGACAGGGGACCTACGAGCAGTACTTC.